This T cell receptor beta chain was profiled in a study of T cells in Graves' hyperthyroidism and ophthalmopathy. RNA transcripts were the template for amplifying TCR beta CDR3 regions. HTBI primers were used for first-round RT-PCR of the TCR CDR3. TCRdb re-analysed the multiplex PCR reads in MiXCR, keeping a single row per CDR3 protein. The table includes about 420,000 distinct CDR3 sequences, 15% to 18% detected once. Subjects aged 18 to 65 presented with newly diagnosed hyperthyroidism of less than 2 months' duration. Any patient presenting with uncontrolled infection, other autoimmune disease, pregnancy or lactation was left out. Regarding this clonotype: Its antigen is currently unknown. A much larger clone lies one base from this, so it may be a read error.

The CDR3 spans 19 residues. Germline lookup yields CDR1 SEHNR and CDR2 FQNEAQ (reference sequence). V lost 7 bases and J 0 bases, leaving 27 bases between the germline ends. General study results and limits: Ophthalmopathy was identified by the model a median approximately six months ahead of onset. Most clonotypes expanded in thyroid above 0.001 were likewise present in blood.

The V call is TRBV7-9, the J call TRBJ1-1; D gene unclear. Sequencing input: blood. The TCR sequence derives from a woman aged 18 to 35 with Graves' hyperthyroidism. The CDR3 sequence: CASTLFREGSYRLNTEAFF. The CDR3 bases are TGTGCCAGCACCCTCTTCCGGGAGGGTTCGTATCGGTTGAACACTGAAGCTTTCTTT.